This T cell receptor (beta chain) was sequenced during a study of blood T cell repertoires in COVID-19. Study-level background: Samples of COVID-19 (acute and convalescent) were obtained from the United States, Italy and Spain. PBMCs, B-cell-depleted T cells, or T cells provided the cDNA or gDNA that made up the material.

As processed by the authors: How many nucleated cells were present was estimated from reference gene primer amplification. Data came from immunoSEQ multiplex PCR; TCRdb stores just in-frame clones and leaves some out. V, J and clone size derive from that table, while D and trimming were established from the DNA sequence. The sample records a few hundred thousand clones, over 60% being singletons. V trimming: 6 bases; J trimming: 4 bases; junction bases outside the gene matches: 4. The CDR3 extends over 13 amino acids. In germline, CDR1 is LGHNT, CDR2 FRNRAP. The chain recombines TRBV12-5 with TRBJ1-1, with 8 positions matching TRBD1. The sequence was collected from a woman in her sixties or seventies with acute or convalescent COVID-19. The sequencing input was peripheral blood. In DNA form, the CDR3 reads TGTGCTAGTGGCTCCCAGGGGGCCACTGAAGCTTTCTTT. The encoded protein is CASGSQGATEAFF.